This T cell receptor beta chain originates from a study of T cell responses to AZD1222 COVID-19 vaccine. Study overall: Pooled samples include second doses given at about 4 or 12 weeks. General study results and limits: The sample set comprised mostly white British donors with more females, and clonal diversity was possibly underestimated. No day 14 peak samples; only post-peak repertoires were characterized.

Repertoires were generated with immunoSEQ multiplex PCR, while TCRdb's copy carries only in-frame clones and drops some. The repertoire holds about 130,000 clones, about four fifths seen once, with over 4% in the top ten. CDR1 and CDR2 (germline): SGHRS, YFSETQ. The CDR3 contains 14 residues. With 3 bases removed from V and 7 bases from J, the gap between germline ends came to 14 bases. Of note for this clone: The target antigen is unknown.

This TCR was recovered from an adult in good health. V gene TRBV5-1 combines with J gene TRBJ2-1; D may be TRBD2 (7 bases). This material consisted of peripheral blood, taken on day 0 of AZD1222 vaccination. As DNA, the CDR3 is TGCGCCAGCAGCTCCTCGGGGGGCAAAAATGAGCAGTTCTTC. Translation gives CASSSSGGKNEQFF.